This TCR beta chain was retrieved from a study of pediatric ulcerative colitis. For this clone: Its antigen is not known.

Findings of the study overall: Blood samples from a couple of patients yielded substantially fewer templates and were excluded from blood-rectal overlap analysis. Compared with controls, ulcerative colitis showed greater blood-rectum clone sharing.

The CDR3 covers 12 residues. Looked up from germline, CDR1 is ENHRY and CDR2 is SYGVKD. V was trimmed by 8 bases and J by 4 bases, leaving 11 bases between them. Each sample received Survey-level depth of up to 500,000 reads. TCRdb's copy holds only in-frame clones and misses some; the assay was immunoSEQ multiplex PCR. The table has about 14,000 clones, about nine tenths seen once. This sequence was found in a boy aged 5-17 years with moderate ulcerative colitis. Sequenced sample: blood. The V call is TRBV10-3, the J call TRBJ2-5; D ambiguous. CDR3 amino acids: CAIRSTTETQYF. The CDR3 nucleotides read TGTGCCATCCGATCCACTACAGAGACCCAGTACTTC.